A single sample is the source of the 14 T cell receptor beta chains below, sequenced in a study of T cells after yellow fever vaccination. TCRdb independently ran MiXCR on the 5' RACE reads; one entry per CDR3 protein. This table holds about 160,000 distinct CDR3 sequences, approximately 9.7% found once. The sequencing here drew on CD8+ T cells sorted from PBMCs, taken 45 days after the yellow fever booster vaccination. These receptors were collected from a man aged 18 to 29 who received the YFV17D yellow fever vaccine.

This clonotype has a handful of counts. V gene TRBV12-3 or TRBV12-4 combines with J gene TRBJ2-3; TRBD2 aligns across 7 bases. V lost 8 bases to trimming and J lost 6 bases; unmatched junction nucleotides: 14. CDR3 length equals 15 residues. The DNA for the CDR3 is TGTGCCAGCGGTCCGGGACTACGGCATGAGGATACGCAGTATTTT. Amino acid sequence: CASGPGLRHEDTQYF.

This clonotype has just a few counts. The chain joins TRBV7-6 to TRBJ2-5, with no clear D. The CDR3 covers 13 residues. V gave up 2 bases and J gave up 7 bases, with 11 bases separating them. Germline CDR1 and CDR2: SGHVS and FNYEAQ. The CDR3 DNA reads TGTGCCAGCAGCTTAATGGCTCTTCGGACCCAGTACTTC. It encodes CASSLMALRTQYF.

The chain recombines TRBV7-2 with TRBJ2-3; TRBD2 matches 9 bases. The CDR3 sequence is 18 residues long. Losses at the gene ends were 0 bases for V and 0 bases for J; bases not matched to a gene: 7. CDR1 is SGHTA and CDR2 is FQGNSA in the germline V gene. The CDR3 DNA is TGTGCCAGCAGCTTAGCGTTCGCTAGCGGGGTCAGCACAGATACGCAGTATTTT. The encoded protein is CASSLAFASGVSTDTQYF.

A few counts support this clonotype. The V call is TRBV7-9, the J call TRBJ2-3; 7 positions match TRBD1. The germline V gene encodes CDR1 SEHNR and CDR2 FQNEAQ (reference sequence). The V and J ends lost 5 bases and 3 bases, in that order; junction bases with no gene match: 8. CDR3 length: 15 amino acids. The CDR3 region is CASSVSSRGTDTQYF. CDR3 coding DNA: TGTGCCAGCAGCGTTAGTAGCAGGGGGACAGATACGCAGTATTTT.

This clonotype was seen many times. This chain links TRBV10-1 with TRBJ2-7; tentative D call: TRBD1 (6 bases). Germline values: CDR1 WNHNN, CDR2 SYGVQD (reference sequence). The V and J ends lost 3 bases and 2 bases respectively, with 14 bases between them. The CDR3 is 15 amino acids. CDR3 in amino acids: CASSEGQNLPYEQYV. The DNA for the CDR3 is TGCGCCAGCAGTGAAGGACAGAACTTACCCTACGAGCAGTACGTC.

At least ten counts were recorded for this clonotype. The V and J genes are TRBV6-4 and TRBJ2-2; 7 nucleotides agree with TRBD1. The V gene end was trimmed by 4 bases and the J gene end by 4 bases; junction bases not matched to a gene: 0. The CDR3 is 13 amino acids. Germline V gene sequence: CDR1 MRHNA, CDR2 SNTAGT. DNA for the CDR3: TGTGCCAGCAGTGGGACAGGCACCGGGGAGCTGTTTTTT. Protein: CASSGTGTGELFF.

The V gene is TRBV12-3 or TRBV12-4, the J gene TRBJ2-1; D might be TRBD1 or TRBD2, each matching 6 bases. The V and J ends lost 3 bases and 9 bases respectively, with 12 bases between them. This CDR3 region has 13 residues. The CDR3 here is CASSLGGTVEQFF. CDR3 nucleotide sequence: TGTGCCAGCAGTTTGGGGGGCACGGTTGAGCAGTTCTTC.

This clonotype was recorded at least ten times. V gene TRBV7-3 combines with J gene TRBJ2-7; 8 bases line up with TRBD1. V trimming: 4 bases; J trimming: 7 bases; junction bases outside the gene matches: 12. This CDR3 is built from 15 residues. CDR1 is SGHTA, CDR2 FQGTGA, per germline. The CDR3 sequence is CASSSGTGSQKEQYF. CDR3 in DNA: TGTGCCAGCAGCTCCGGGACAGGCTCCCAGAAGGAGCAGTACTTC.

The chain is built from TRBV29-1 and TRBJ1-2, with D hard to call. The CDR3 extends over 14 amino acids. V lost 3 bases, J lost 2 bases, and 13 bases lay in between. Looked up from germline, CDR1 is SQVTM and CDR2 is ANQGSEA. In DNA, the CDR3 is TGCAGCGTTGAGTTTTCGACCAGGAACTATGGCTACACCTTC. Translated, it gives CSVEFSTRNYGYTF.

The chain couples TRBV12-3 or TRBV12-4 to TRBJ1-4, with D tentatively TRBD1 (5 bases). The V gene lost 3 bases and the J gene lost 4 bases, with 15 bases spanning the gap. The CDR3 is made up of 16 amino acids. The CDR3 is CASSFAGVRLNEKLFF. CDR3 nucleotides: TGTGCCAGCAGTTTTGCGGGGGTCCGACTTAATGAAAAACTGTTTTTT.

J is TRBJ2-5 and V is TRBV2, with no clear D. The ends were cut back, 5 bases at V and 5 bases at J, with 12 bases in the middle. The CDR3 spans 13 residues. The germline CDR1 and CDR2 sequences are SNHLY and FYNNEI. The CDR3 loop reads CASSRVLRETQYF. CDR3 DNA sequence: TGTGCCAGCAGTAGAGTGCTTCGGGAGACCCAGTACTTC.

This clonotype has more than one count but fewer than ten. The chain joins TRBV7-9 to TRBJ1-1; weak D call: TRBD1 (5 bases). The CDR3 length is 15 residues. V dropped 4 bases and J dropped 2 bases, with 14 bases sitting between them. Per germline, CDR1 SEHNR and CDR2 FQNEAQ (reference sequence). CDR3 sequence reads: CASSSLVGTNTEAFF. CDR3 nucleotides: TGTGCCAGCAGCTCCCTGGTCGGGACCAACACTGAAGCTTTCTTT.

This clonotype was recorded many times. V gene TRBV5-1 combines with J gene TRBJ2-1, with 7 bases aligning to TRBD1. This CDR3 is 13 amino acids long. The germline gives CDR1 SGHRS, CDR2 YFSETQ. The J segment lost 7 bases and the V segment lost 4 bases, leaving 5 bases of the junction unmatched. DNA of the CDR3: TGCGCCAGCAGCCAAACAGGGGCGAATGAGCAGTTCTTC. It translates to CASSQTGANEQFF.

This clonotype showed up just a few times. V usage is TRBV4-1 and J usage is TRBJ2-3, with TRBD2 matching over 11 bases. The V gene's germline CDR1 is MGHRA and CDR2 YSYEKL. The ends lost 0 bases at V and 6 bases at J; junction bases unmatched: 2. The CDR3 consists of 15 residues. The CDR3 DNA sequence: TGCGCCAGCAGCCAAGATAGACTAGCGGGGGATACGCAGTATTTT. Amino acids: CASSQDRLAGDTQYF.